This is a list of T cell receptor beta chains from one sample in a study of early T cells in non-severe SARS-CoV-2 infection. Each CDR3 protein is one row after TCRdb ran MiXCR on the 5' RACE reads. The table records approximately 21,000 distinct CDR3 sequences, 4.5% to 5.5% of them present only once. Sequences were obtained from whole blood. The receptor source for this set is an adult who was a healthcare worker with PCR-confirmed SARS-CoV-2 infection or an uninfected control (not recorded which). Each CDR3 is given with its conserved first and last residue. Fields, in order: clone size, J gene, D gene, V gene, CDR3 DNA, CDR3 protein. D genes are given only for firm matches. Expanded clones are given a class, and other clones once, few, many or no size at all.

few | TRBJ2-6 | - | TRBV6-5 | TGTGCCAGCATTTCCAGGGGCTCTGGGGCCAACGTCCTGACTTTC | CASISRGSGANVLTF
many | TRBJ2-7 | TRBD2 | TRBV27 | TGTGCCAGCGCAACGGGGGGGATCTACGAGCAGTACTTC | CASATGGIYEQYF
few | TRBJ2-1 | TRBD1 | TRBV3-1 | TGTGCCAGCAGCCAAGCTCCGGGGACAGGGGGCTTCAATGAGCAGTTCTTC | CASSQAPGTGGFNEQFF
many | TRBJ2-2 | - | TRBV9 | TGTGCCAGCAGCGCCGACTCCTCCCCGAACACCGGGGAGCTGTTTTTT | CASSADSSPNTGELFF
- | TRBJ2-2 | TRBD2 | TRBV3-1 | TGTGCCAGCAGCCAACGACTAGCGGGAGTTTCCGGGGAGCTGTTTTTT | CASSQRLAGVSGELFF
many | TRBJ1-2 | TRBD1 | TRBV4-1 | TGCGCCAGCACCCCCGAGGGGGACAGGAAGGGCCGGGGCTACACCTTC | CASTPEGDRKGRGYTF
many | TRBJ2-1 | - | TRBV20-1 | TGCAGTGCAAATAGACCGGGACCCCAACGCAATGAGCAGTTCTTC | CSANRPGPQRNEQFF
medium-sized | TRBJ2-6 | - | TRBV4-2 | TGCGCCAGCAGCCAAGATTCATCCTCTGGGGCCAACGTCCTGACTTTC | CASSQDSSSGANVLTF
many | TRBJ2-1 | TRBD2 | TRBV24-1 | TGTGCCACCAGTGACGCCGGACTAGCGGGAGGGCCGGGCAATGAGCAGTTCTTC | CATSDAGLAGGPGNEQFF
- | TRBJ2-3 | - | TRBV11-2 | TGTGCCAGCAGCTCGGGGGCGAGAGATACGCAGTATTTT | CASSSGARDTQYF
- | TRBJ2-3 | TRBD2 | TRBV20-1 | TGCAGTGCTAGCGGCTCGCTAGCGGGAGCCCCAGATACGCAGTATTTT | CSASGSLAGAPDTQYF
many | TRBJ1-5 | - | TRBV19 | TGTGCCAGTGTCAAAGCTGGACTCAGTCGCAATCAGCCCCAGCATTTT | CASVKAGLSRNQPQHF
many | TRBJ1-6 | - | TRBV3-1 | TGTGCCAGCAGCCAAGTGGGGGGCACCAATTCACCCCTCCACTTT | CASSQVGGTNSPLHF
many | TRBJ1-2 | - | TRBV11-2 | TGTGCCAGCAGCTTAGAGGGGGCCTCTAACTATGGCTACACCTTC | CASSLEGASNYGYTF
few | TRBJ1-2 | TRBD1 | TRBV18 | TGTGCCAGCTCAGCCCGCGGACAGGGCCTAGGTGCTAACTATGGCTACACCTTC | CASSARGQGLGANYGYTF
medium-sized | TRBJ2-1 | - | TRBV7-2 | TGTGCCAGCAGGCCCGACTCCAATGAGCAGTTCTTC | CASRPDSNEQFF
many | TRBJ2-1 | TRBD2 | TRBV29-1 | TGCAGCGTTGTCGGGGGGGCTGGTGAGCAGTTCTTC | CSVVGGAGEQFF
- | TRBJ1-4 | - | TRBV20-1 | TGCAGTGCTTTTAGTGACAGCCCGAGGACTAATGAAAAACTGTTTTTT | CSAFSDSPRTNEKLFF
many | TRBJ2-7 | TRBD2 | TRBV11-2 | TGTGCCAGCAGCGCTCCGGGACTAATAAAATACGAGCAGTACTTC | CASSAPGLIKYEQYF
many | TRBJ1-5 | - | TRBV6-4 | TGTGCCAGCAGTGAAGGGTATACTGGTCAGCCCCAGCATTTT | CASSEGYTGQPQHF
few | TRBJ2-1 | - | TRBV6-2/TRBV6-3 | TGTGCCAGCAGTCGATACGTTTCCGGGGAGCAGTTCTTC | CASSRYVSGEQFF
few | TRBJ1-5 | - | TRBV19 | TGTGCCAGTAATGGAGGGGGGAGCAATCAGCCCCAGCATTTT | CASNGGGSNQPQHF
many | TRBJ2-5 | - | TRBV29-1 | TGCAGCGTCCAGGGTGGGGTTAAAGAGACCCAGTACTTC | CSVQGGVKETQYF
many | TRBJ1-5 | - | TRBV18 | TGTGCCAGCTCTCCTCCCGGGAATCAGCCCCAGCATTTT | CASSPPGNQPQHF
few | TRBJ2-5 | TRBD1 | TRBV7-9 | TGTGCCAGCAGCTTATGGGGACAGAGACAGCAAGAGACCCAGTACTTC | CASSLWGQRQQETQYF
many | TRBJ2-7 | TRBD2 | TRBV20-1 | TGCAGTGCTACACGGCCGGGACTAGCGGGAGGCGAGCAGTACTTC | CSATRPGLAGGEQYF
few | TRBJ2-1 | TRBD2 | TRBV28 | TGTGCCAGCACGGCGGGAGGGCCATACAATGAGCAGTTCTTC | CASTAGGPYNEQFF
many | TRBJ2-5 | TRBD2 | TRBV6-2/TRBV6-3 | TGTGCCAGCAGTTTCCGGGGTCTAGCGGGAGAGACCCAGTACTTC | CASSFRGLAGETQYF
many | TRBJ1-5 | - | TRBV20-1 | TGCAGTGCTAGTCAGGGTAGCAATCAGCCCCAGCATTTT | CSASQGSNQPQHF
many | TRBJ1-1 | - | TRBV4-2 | TGTGCCAGCAGCCAAGGGGACTTAAACACTGAAGCTTTCTTT | CASSQGDLNTEAFF
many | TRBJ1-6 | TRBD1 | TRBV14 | TGTGCCAGCAGCCGAGAGACAGGGGGTACCCCTTCACCCCTCCACTTT | CASSRETGGTPSPLHF
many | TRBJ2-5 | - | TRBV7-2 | TGTGCCAGCAGCTTAGCCGCGGTACGGGAGACCCAGTACTTC | CASSLAAVRETQYF
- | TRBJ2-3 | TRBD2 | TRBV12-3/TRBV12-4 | TGTGCCAGCAGTAAGATTAGCGGGAGGGCAGATACGCAGTATTTT | CASSKISGRADTQYF
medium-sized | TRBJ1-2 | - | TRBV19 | TGTGCCAGTAGTATAAATGAGATTAACTATGGCTACACCTTC | CASSINEINYGYTF
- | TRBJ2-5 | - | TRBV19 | TGTGCCAGTAGTATACAACAGGGACGGCAAGAGACCCAGTACTTC | CASSIQQGRQETQYF
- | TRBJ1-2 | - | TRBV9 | TGTGCCAGCAGCGGATGGCAAGACTATGGCTACACCTTC | CASSGWQDYGYTF
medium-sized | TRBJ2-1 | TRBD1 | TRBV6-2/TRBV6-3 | TGTGCCAGCAGTTACTCAGGGGGCCGGTACAATGAGCAGTTCTTC | CASSYSGGRYNEQFF
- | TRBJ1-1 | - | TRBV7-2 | TGTGCCAGCAGCTTAGCCCCCACTGAAGCTTTCTTT | CASSLAPTEAFF
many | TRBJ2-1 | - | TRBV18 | TGTGCCAGCTCACCTGGACCCAGCTCCTACAATGAGCAGTTCTTC | CASSPGPSSYNEQFF
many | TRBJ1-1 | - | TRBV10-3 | TGTGCCATCGGGGACACCAAGATTAACACTGAAGCTTTCTTT | CAIGDTKINTEAFF
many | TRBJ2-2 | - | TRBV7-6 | TGTGCCAGCAGCTTAGTGGGGACAACGGGCGGGGAGCTGTTTTTT | CASSLVGTTGGELFF
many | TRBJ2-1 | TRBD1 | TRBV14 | TGTGCCAGCAGCCAAGGAATGGGACAGCGATACAATGAGCAGTTCTTC | CASSQGMGQRYNEQFF
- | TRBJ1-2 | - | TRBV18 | TGTGCCAGCTCACTAGACTCGATTAACTATGGCTACACCTTC | CASSLDSINYGYTF
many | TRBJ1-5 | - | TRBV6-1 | TGTGCCAGCAGTGACCCCCAGACTGCGAATCAGCCCCAGCATTTT | CASSDPQTANQPQHF